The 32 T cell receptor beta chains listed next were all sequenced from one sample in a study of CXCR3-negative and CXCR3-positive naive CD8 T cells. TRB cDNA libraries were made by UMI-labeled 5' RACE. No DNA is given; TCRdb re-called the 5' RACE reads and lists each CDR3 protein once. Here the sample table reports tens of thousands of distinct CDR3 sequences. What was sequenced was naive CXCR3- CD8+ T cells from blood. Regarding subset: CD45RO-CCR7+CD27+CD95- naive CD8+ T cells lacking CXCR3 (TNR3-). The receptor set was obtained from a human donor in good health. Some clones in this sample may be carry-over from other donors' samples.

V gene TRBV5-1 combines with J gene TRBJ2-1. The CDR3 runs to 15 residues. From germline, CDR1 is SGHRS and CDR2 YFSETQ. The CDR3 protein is CASSPWDSSYNEQFF.

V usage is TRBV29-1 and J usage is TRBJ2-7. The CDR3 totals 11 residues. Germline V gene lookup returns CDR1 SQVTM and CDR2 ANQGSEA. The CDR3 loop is CSVLAFYEQYF.

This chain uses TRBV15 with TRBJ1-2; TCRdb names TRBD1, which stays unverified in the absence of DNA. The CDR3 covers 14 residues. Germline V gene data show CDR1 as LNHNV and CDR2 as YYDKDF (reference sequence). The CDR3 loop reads CATSRRGGSYGYTF.

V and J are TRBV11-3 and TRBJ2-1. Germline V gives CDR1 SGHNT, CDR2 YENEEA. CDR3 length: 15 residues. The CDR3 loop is CASSLVAEPYNEQFF.

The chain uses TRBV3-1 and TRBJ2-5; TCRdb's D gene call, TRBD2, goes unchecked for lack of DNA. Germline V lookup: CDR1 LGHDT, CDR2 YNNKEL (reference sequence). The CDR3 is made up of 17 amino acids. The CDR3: CASNPSEGEGLLETQYF.

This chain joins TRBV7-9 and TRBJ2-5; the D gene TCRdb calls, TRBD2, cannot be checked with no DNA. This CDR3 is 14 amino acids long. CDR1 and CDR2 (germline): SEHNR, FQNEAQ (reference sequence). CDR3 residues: CASSAPGRDRTQYF.

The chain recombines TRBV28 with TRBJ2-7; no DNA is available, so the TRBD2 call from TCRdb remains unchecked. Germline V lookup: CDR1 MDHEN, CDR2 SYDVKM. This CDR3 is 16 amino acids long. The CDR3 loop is CASSLSSGTRAYEQYF.

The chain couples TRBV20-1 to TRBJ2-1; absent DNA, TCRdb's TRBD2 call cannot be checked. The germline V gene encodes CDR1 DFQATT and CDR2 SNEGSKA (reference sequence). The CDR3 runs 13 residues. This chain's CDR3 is CSARRRRDNEQFF.

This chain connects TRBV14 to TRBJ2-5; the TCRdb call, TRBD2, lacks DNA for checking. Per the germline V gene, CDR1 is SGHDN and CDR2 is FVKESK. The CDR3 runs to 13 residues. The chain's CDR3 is CASSPSGMETQYF. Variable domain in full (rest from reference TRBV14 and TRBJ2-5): EAGVTQFPSHSVIEKGQTVTLRCDPISGHDNLYWYRRVMGKEIKFLLHFVKESKQDESGMPNNRFLAERTGGTYSTLKVQPAELEDSGVYFCASSPSGMETQYFGPGTRLLVL.

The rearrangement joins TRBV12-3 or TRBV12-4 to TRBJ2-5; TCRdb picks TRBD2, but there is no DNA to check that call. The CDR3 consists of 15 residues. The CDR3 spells CASSLGLEGLQTQYF.

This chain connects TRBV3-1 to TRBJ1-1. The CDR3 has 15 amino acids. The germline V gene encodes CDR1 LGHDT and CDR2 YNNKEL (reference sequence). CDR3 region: CASSQVMDGYLFAFF.

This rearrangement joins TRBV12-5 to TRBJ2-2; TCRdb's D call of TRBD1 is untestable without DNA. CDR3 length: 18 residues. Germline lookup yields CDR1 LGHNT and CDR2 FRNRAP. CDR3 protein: CASGLVPGTMGNTGELFF.

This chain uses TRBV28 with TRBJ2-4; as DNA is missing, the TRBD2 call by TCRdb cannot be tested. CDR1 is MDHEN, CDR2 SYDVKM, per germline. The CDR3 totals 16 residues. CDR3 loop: CASSGSSELAKNIQYF.

This CDR3 is CASSPPSGVEAFF. V is TRBV18 and J is TRBJ1-1; TCRdb outputs TRBD1, but without DNA this stays unchecked. This CDR3 is 13 amino acids long. Germline V CDR1 and CDR2: KGHSH, LQKENI. The full variable domain, completed using reference TRBV18 and TRBJ1-1, is NAGVMQNPRHLVRRRGQEARLRCSPMKGHSHVYWYRQLPEEGLKFMVYLQKENIIDESGMPKERFSAEFPKEGPSILRIQQVVRGDSAAYFCASSPPSGVEAFFGQGTRLTVV.

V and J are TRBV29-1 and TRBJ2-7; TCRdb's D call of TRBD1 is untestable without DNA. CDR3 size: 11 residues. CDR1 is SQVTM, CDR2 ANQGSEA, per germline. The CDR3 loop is CSVEVPGEQYF.

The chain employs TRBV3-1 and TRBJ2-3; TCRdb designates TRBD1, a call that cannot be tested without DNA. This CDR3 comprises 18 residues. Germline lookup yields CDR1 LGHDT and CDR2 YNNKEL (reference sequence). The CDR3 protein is CASSQDFFRDLSTDTQYF.

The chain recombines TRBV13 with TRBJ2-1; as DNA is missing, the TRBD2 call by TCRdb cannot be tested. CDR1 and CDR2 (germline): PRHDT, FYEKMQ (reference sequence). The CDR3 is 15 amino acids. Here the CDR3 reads CASRGLASGYNEQFF.

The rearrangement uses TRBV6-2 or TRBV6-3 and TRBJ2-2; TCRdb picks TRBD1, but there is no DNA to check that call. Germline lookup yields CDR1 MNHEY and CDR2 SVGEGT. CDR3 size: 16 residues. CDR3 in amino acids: CASSTHRGRNTGELFF.

The chain's CDR3 is CSARDLASGLYEQYF. This rearrangement joins TRBV20-1 to TRBJ2-7. The CDR3 has 15 amino acids. Per germline, CDR1 DFQATT and CDR2 SNEGSKA (reference sequence).

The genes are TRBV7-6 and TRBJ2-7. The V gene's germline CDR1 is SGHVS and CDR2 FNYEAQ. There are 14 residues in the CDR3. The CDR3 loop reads CASSLATGSYEQYF.

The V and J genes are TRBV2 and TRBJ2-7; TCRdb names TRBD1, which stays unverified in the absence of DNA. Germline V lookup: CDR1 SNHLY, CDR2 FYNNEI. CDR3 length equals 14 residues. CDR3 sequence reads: CASSDGGSSYEQYF.

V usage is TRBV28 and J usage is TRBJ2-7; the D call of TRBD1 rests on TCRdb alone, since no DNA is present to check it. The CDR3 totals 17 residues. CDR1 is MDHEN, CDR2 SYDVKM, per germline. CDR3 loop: CASRSGQGAPPRNEQYF.

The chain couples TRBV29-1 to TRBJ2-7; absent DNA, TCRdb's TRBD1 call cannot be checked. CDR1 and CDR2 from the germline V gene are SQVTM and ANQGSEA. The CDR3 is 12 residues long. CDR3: CSTRTGSYEQYF.

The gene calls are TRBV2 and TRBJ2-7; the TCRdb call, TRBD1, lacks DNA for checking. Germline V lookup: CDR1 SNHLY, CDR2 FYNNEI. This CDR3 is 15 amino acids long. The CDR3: CASSERTGVLEKQYF.

The CDR3 region is CASSPRPANYGYTF. V is TRBV12-3 or TRBV12-4 and J is TRBJ1-2. There are 14 residues in the CDR3.

The CDR3 here is CASSYSSANYGYTF. J is TRBJ1-2 and V is TRBV6-5. The CDR3 runs 14 residues. Germline loops: CDR1 MNHEY, CDR2 SVGAGI.

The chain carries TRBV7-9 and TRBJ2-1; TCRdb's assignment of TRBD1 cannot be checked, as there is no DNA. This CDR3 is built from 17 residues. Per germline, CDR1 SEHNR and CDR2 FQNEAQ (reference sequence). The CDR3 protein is CASSLAPGQGFYNEQFF.

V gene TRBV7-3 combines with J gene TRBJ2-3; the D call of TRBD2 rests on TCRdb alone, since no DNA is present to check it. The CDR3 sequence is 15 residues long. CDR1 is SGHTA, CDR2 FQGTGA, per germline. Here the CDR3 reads CATSETGGLTDTQYF.

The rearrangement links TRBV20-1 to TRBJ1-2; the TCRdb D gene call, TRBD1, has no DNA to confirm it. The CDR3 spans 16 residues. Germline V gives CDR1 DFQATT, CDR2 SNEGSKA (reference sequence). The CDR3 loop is CSASETGTLQGYGYTF.

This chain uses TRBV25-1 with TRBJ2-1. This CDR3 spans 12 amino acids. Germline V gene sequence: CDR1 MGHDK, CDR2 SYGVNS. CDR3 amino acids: CACSYMKGEQFF.

CDR3 sequence reads: CSDHGGLKVSGNTIYF. The rearrangement links TRBV20-1 to TRBJ1-3. CDR3 length: 16 residues. CDR1 and CDR2 (germline): DFQATT, SNEGSKA (reference sequence).

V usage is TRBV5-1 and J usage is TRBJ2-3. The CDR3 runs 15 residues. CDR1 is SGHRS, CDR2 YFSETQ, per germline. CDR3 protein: CASSFAGASTDTQYF.